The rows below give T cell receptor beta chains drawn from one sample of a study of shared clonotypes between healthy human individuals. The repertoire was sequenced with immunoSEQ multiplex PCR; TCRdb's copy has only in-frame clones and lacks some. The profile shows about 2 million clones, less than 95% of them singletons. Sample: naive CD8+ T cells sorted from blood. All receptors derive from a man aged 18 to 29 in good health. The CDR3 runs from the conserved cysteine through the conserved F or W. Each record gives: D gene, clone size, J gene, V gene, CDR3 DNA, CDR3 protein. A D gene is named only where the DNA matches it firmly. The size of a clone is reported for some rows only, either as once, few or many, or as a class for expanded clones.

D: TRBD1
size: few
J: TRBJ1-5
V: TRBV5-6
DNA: TGTGCCAGCAGCCGTTATGACAGGGGAGGAAGTCAGCCCCAGCATTTT
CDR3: CASSRYDRGGSQPQHF

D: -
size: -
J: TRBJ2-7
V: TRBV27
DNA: TGTGCCAGCAGTCCCTTAGGGGGTCAGGGCTACGAGCAGTACTTC
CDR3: CASSPLGGQGYEQYF

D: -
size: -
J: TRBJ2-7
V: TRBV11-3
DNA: TGTGCCAGCAGCCCCCGGGGGAGCTACGAGCAGTACTTC
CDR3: CASSPRGSYEQYF

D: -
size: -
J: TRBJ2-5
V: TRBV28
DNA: TGTGCCAGCAGTTTACTACAGGGTTCGGAAGAGACCCAGTACTTC
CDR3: CASSLLQGSEETQYF

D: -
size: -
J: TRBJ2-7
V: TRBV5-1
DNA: TGCGCCAGCAGCTTGGGGGTGGACTTCTCCTACGAGCAGTACTTC
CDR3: CASSLGVDFSYEQYF

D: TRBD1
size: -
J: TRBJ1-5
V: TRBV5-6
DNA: TGTGCCAGCAGCTTGCAGGGGGACCAGCCCCAGCATTTT
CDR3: CASSLQGDQPQHF

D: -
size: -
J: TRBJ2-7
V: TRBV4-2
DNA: TGTGCCAGCAGCCAAGGAGAAGCCTACGAGCAGTACTTC
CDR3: CASSQGEAYEQYF

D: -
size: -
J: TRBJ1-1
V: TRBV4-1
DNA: TGCGCCAGCAGCCAAGTCAGGGGCGGCACTGAAGCTTTCTTT
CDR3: CASSQVRGGTEAFF

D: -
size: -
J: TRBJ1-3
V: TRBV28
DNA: TGTGCCAGCACCCGGTCGTACTCTGGAAACACCATATATTTT
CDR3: CASTRSYSGNTIYF

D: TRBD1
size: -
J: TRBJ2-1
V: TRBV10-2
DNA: TGCGCCAGCAGAGAGACAGGGGGCCTTGAGCAGTTCTTC
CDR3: CASRETGGLEQFF

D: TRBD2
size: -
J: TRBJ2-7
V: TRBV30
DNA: TGTGCCTGGAGTGTTGCGGGACTAGCGAGCTACGAGCAGTACTTC
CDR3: CAWSVAGLASYEQYF

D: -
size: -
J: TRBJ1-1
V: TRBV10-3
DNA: TGTGCCATCAGTGAGGGATTTGAAGCTTTCTTT
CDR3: CAISEGFEAFF

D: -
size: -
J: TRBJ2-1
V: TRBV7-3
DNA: TGTGCCAGCAGCCCCTTAGGGGTCAATGAGCAGTTCTTC
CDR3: CASSPLGVNEQFF

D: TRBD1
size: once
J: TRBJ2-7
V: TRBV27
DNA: TGTGCCAGCAGTCCCCAGGGGGTATCGACCTACGACGAGCAGTACTTC
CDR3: CASSPQGVSTYDEQYF